This is a list of T cell receptor beta chains from one sample in a study of Tregs in tolerant kidney transplant recipients. Generated by immunoSEQ multiplex PCR, the TCRdb table keeps only in-frame clones and is missing some. Among under 300,000 clones listed, 80% to 85% were seen once. The sequenced sample consisted of CD4+ T cells from blood. These receptors all stem from a human donor in good health. The CDR3 runs from the conserved cysteine through the conserved F or W. D genes are given only for firm matches. Clone size is shown for a subset of rows, as once, few, many or a class of expanded clone.

J | size | V | D | CDR3 | DNA
TRBJ1-6 | NA | TRBV10-3 | TRBD1 | CAIRESGQENSPLHF | TGTGCCATCAGGGAATCGGGACAGGAGAATTCACCCCTCCACTTT
TRBJ1-2 | NA | TRBV7-2 | TRBD1 | CASSPAHRGGYTF | TGTGCCAGCAGCCCCGCCCACAGGGGCGGCTACACCTTC
TRBJ1-1 | NA | TRBV5-8 | NA | CASSLDDHGNTEAFF | TGTGCCAGCAGCTTGGATGATCATGGGAACACTGAAGCTTTCTTT
TRBJ1-2 | NA | TRBV28 | NA | CASSLRQIYGYTF | TGTGCCAGCAGTTTAAGACAGATCTATGGCTACACCTTC
TRBJ1-3 | NA | TRBV2 | TRBD1 | CASRKPGGVGNTIYF | TGTGCCAGCAGGAAGCCAGGGGGCGTCGGAAACACCATATATTTT
TRBJ1-5 | NA | TRBV28 | NA | CAIADRLGSNQPQHF | TGTGCCATCGCGGACCGACTCGGTAGCAATCAGCCCCAGCATTTT
TRBJ2-1 | NA | TRBV11-3 | TRBD2 | CASSFSGGDYNEQFF | TGTGCCAGCAGCTTCAGCGGGGGAGACTACAATGAGCAGTTCTTC
TRBJ2-7 | NA | TRBV19 | TRBD1 | CASRTLDRTGEQYF | TGTGCCAGTAGAACCTTGGACAGGACGGGGGAGCAGTACTTC
TRBJ2-7 | once | TRBV6-6 | TRBD1 | CATNAPGQGLREQYF | TGTGCCACCAACGCCCCGGGACAGGGTTTGAGGGAGCAGTACTTC
TRBJ1-3 | NA | TRBV6-1 | NA | CASPNRVGSGNTIYF | TGTGCCAGCCCCAACAGGGTAGGGTCTGGAAACACCATATATTTT
TRBJ2-2 | NA | TRBV11-1 | TRBD1 | CASSAGQGYDTGELFF | TGTGCCAGCAGCGCAGGACAGGGATATGACACCGGGGAGCTGTTTTTT
TRBJ2-1 | once | TRBV5-1 | TRBD2 | CASSFGLAGGSYNEQFF | TGCGCCAGCAGCTTTGGACTAGCGGGGGGCTCCTACAATGAGCAGTTCTTC
TRBJ1-5 | NA | TRBV6-6 | NA | CASSTLRGDGRPQHF | TGTGCCAGCAGCACACTTAGGGGGGATGGTCGGCCCCAGCATTTT
TRBJ2-3 | NA | TRBV9 | TRBD1 | CASSVAGQGASGALTDTQYF | TGTGCCAGCAGCGTAGCGGGACAGGGGGCCAGCGGGGCCCTCACAGATACGCAGTATTTT
TRBJ2-1 | NA | TRBV7-8 | NA | CASSLVPSPYNEQFF | TGTGCCAGCAGCTTAGTCCCATCCCCATACAATGAGCAGTTCTTC
TRBJ2-6 | NA | TRBV21-1 | NA | CASSSRGSGANVLTF | TGTGCCAGCAGCAGCAGGGGCTCTGGGGCCAACGTCCTGACTTTC
TRBJ1-2 | NA | TRBV30 | NA | CAWSTPQGNYGYTF | TGTGCCTGGAGTACGCCACAGGGTAACTATGGCTACACCTTC
TRBJ2-6 | few | TRBV9 | NA | CASSVVGAPGANVLTF | TGTGCCAGCAGCGTAGTGGGGGCGCCCGGGGCCAACGTCCTGACTTTC
TRBJ1-1 | NA | TRBV19 | NA | CASTLSGNTEAFF | TGTGCCAGTACCTTATCTGGGAACACTGAAGCTTTCTTT
TRBJ2-2 | NA | TRBV7-3 | NA | CASSLGSYTGELFF | TGTGCCAGCAGCTTAGGATCATACACCGGGGAGCTGTTTTTT
TRBJ1-1 | NA | TRBV2 | NA | CSGGWMNTEAFF | TGTTCCGGAGGGTGGATGAACACTGAAGCTTTCTTT
TRBJ2-7 | NA | TRBV5-6 | NA | CASSLPFGPTYEQYF | TGTGCCAGCAGCCTTCCTTTCGGACCCACCTACGAGCAGTACTTC
TRBJ1-6 | NA | TRBV5-8 | NA | CASRQSYNSPLHF | TGTGCCAGCAGACAGTCCTATAATTCACCCCTCCACTTT
TRBJ2-1 | NA | TRBV5-1 | NA | CASSLADSSYNEQFF | TGCGCCAGCAGCTTGGCCGACTCGTCCTACAATGAGCAGTTCTTC
TRBJ1-1 | NA | TRBV5-1 | NA | CASTPSGNTEAFF | TGCGCCAGCACCCCCTCCGGGAACACTGAAGCTTTCTTT
TRBJ1-1 | NA | TRBV6-5 | TRBD1 | CASSSGTGEAFF | TGTGCCAGCAGTTCCGGGACAGGGGAAGCTTTCTTT
TRBJ1-2 | NA | TRBV2 | NA | CASSENGYYGYTF | TGTGCCAGCAGTGAAAACGGCTACTATGGCTACACCTTC
TRBJ2-7 | once | TRBV7-6 | NA | CASSQRDSYYEQYF | TGTGCCAGCAGCCAACGGGACTCATACTACGAGCAGTACTTC
TRBJ2-7 | NA | TRBV9 | NA | CASSVGRTADYEQYF | TGTGCCAGCAGCGTAGGGAGGACAGCAGACTACGAGCAGTACTTC
TRBJ2-7 | NA | TRBV6-6 | TRBD2 | CASSYSPSGNSYEQYF | TGTGCCAGCAGTTACTCCCCTAGCGGAAACTCCTACGAGCAGTACTTC
TRBJ1-2 | NA | TRBV5-5 | NA | CASSLDTYGYTF | TGTGCCAGCAGCTTGGACACCTATGGCTACACCTTC
TRBJ2-3 | NA | TRBV9 | TRBD1 | CASSVTGARDTQYF | TGTGCCAGCAGCGTAACAGGGGCGCGGGATACGCAGTATTTT
TRBJ2-2 | NA | TRBV5-6 | NA | CASSSSSGGRVGELFF | TGTGCCAGCAGCTCCTCCTCTGGGGGAAGAGTCGGGGAGCTGTTTTTT
TRBJ2-7 | NA | TRBV7-8 | NA | CASRVGTYYEQYF | TGTGCCAGCAGGGTAGGGACTTACTACGAGCAGTACTTC
TRBJ2-7 | once | TRBV25-1 | NA | CASSEWEGALDEQYF | TGTGCCAGCAGTGAATGGGAGGGGGCCCTTGACGAGCAGTACTTC
TRBJ1-2 | few | TRBV11-1 | NA | CASSVQGGLGYTF | TGTGCCAGCAGCGTACAAGGGGGGCTTGGCTACACCTTC
TRBJ2-2 | medium-sized | TRBV5-1 | NA | CASSAQVSGELFF | TGCGCCAGCAGCGCACAGGTCTCCGGGGAGCTGTTTTTT
TRBJ2-1 | few | TRBV12-5 | NA | CASGLDRFHEQFF | TGTGCTAGTGGTTTGGACAGGTTCCATGAGCAGTTCTTC
TRBJ1-3 | NA | TRBV7-9 | NA | CASSRPNGESGGNTIYF | TGTGCCAGCAGCCGCCCGAACGGGGAGTCTGGTGGAAACACCATATATTTT
TRBJ1-2 | many | TRBV2 | NA | CASSPTAANYGYTF | TGTGCCAGCAGCCCGACAGCAGCTAACTATGGCTACACCTTC
TRBJ1-5 | NA | TRBV19 | NA | CASSKQGQPQHF | TGTGCCAGTAGTAAACAGGGTCAGCCCCAGCATTTT
TRBJ2-2 | NA | TRBV9 | TRBD1 | CASSVVGGQANTGELFF | TGTGCCAGCAGTGTTGTGGGGGGACAGGCAAACACCGGGGAGCTGTTTTTT
TRBJ1-1 | few | TRBV10-2 | NA | CASSEARGNTEAFF | TGCGCCAGCAGTGAGGCCAGGGGGAACACTGAAGCTTTCTTT
TRBJ2-5 | NA | TRBV9 | NA | CASSVGAGRGETQYF | TGTGCCAGCAGCGTAGGCGCAGGTAGAGGAGAGACCCAGTACTTC
TRBJ1-1 | NA | TRBV18 | NA | CASSPGGGDTEAFF | TGTGCCAGCTCACCGGGGGGTGGTGACACTGAAGCTTTCTTT
TRBJ2-1 | NA | TRBV30 | NA | CAWSVIRGQTEQFF | TGTGCCTGGAGTGTAATCCGCGGGCAGACTGAGCAGTTCTTC
TRBJ2-7 | NA | TRBV6-1 | TRBD1 | CASSEAGDRGRHEQYF | TGTGCCAGCAGTGAAGCGGGGGACAGGGGGAGGCACGAGCAGTACTTC
TRBJ2-2 | NA | TRBV29-1 | NA | CSGGTGELFF | TGCAGCGGAGGCACCGGGGAGCTGTTTTTT
TRBJ2-1 | NA | TRBV9 | NA | CASSVDSYNEQFF | TGTGCCAGCAGCGTAGACAGCTACAATGAGCAGTTCTTC
TRBJ2-4 | NA | TRBV19 | NA | CASSMPAGRNIQYF | TGTGCCAGTAGTATGCCCGCGGGGAGAAACATTCAGTACTTC
TRBJ2-3 | NA | TRBV7-2 | TRBD2 | CASSSGLAGGPGTDTQYF | TGTGCCAGCAGCTCTGGACTAGCGGGAGGGCCGGGCACAGATACGCAGTATTTT
TRBJ1-1 | NA | TRBV25-1 | TRBD1 | CASSAWDRVGEAFF | TGTGCCAGCAGTGCTTGGGACAGGGTTGGTGAAGCTTTCTTT
TRBJ2-1 | NA | TRBV18 | TRBD2 | CASSPLASGGPVHEQFF | TGTGCCAGCTCACCATTGGCTAGCGGGGGGCCTGTCCATGAGCAGTTCTTC
TRBJ2-3 | NA | TRBV6-6 | TRBD2 | CASSYGLAGTDTRYF | TGTGCCAGCAGTTACGGACTAGCGGGCACAGATACGCGGTATTTT